This section outlines one TCR beta chain sequence together with its context. Its binding antigen is unknown. No clone much larger than this one lies a single base away; base qualities are absent. The sample's time point label, in plain terms: baseline, week 1 (first vaccination visit). What the treatment or condition label conveys for this sample: pre-vaccination baseline after standard-of-care therapy. Newly diagnosed WHO grade 3 or 4 IDH1-mutant astrocytomas showing loss of nuclear ATRX were present in the donors. The samples were drawn from NOA16, a multicentre, single-arm, open-label phase I trial in Germany that tested a mutant IDH1 peptide vaccine in humans for the first time. Visit V03 blood draws served as the baseline sample for immunogenicity testing. Genomic DNA for TCRB sequencing was isolated from EDTA blood with the DNeasy Blood and Tissue Kit. CDR1 and CDR2, per the germline V gene, are SGHRS and YFSETQ. The CDR3, from cysteine to phenylalanine, totals 14 residues. Only CDR3 DNA is held: 42 bases, read in frame from base 1. V is cut by 2 bases and J by 6 bases, and the space between the germline ends is 15 bases.

The data originate from a study of a mutant IDH1 vaccine in newly diagnosed glioma (TCRdb year 2021). With respect to the entire study: Of the roughly 30 treated patients, approximately 62% were male and 37.5% were female, and a mean age of approximately 40 years was recorded. Six visits were used for peripheral blood collection: V03 (baseline), V05, V07, V10, V12 and V13. Longitudinal TCRB deep sequencing was performed for some 25 treated patients wherever samples were available for exploratory analyses. Before enrollment, most patients had been given radiochemotherapy with temozolomide as standard therapy, while the rest had received either radiotherapy alone or temozolomide alone.

Library method: the immunoSEQ multiplex PCR assay. Following the manufacturer's protocol, the hsTCRB Kit was used to amplify rearranged TCR beta chain sequences. Sequencing of TCRB libraries was carried out on an Illumina MiSeq. On the authors' methods: Demultiplexing, trimming and gene mapping were performed with the kit vendor's proprietary platform. This is the immuneACCESS table as TCRdb keeps it, with only in-frame sequences that have V and J called. A part of the clones is gone; compared with another copy, unresolved V genes explain less than half, and the rest is unexplained. Clonal size and the V and J genes are those of that table, whereas D and trimming came from the DNA. The sample table lists 25,000 to 35,000 clones, approximately 80% of them with a count of one. About 21% of the sample is in the top ten clones. The paper's findings and limits, for the study overall: According to the authors, sample limitations meant that analyses of patient blood samples could not be reproduced. Pseudoprogression seemed to be unrelated to changes in the top peripheral T cell clonotypes found by TCRB sequencing. Vaccine-induced immune responses across multiple MHC alleles were detected in approximately 94% of patients. Selection of PBMC samples for TCRB deep sequencing was based on availability.

Sequenced here: PBMCs, sampled from a glioma patient treated with radiotherapy, temozolomide or both. The V gene is TRBV5-1 and the J gene is TRBJ2-7; tentative D gene TRBD2, with 5 bases matching. The clonotype comes from a man aged 30-40 years with glioma. Here the CDR3 is given as CASSFEGSPLEQYF. At the DNA level, the sequence is TGCGCCAGCAGCTTTGAGGGATCCCCCCTCGAGCAGTACTTC.